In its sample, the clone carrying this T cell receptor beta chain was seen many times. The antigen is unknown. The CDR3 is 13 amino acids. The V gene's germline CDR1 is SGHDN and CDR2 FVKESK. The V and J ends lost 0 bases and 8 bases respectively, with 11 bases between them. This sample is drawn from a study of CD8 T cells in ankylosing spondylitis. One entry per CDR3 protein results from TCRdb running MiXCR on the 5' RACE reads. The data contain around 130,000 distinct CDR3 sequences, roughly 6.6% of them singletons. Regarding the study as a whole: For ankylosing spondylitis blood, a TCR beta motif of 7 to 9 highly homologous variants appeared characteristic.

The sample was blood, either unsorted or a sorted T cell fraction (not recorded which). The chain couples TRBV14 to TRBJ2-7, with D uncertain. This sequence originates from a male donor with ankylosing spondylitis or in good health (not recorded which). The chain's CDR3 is CASSQEGPYKQYF. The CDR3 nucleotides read TGTGCCAGCAGCCAAGAGGGCCCTTACAAGCAGTACTTC.